A selection of T cell receptor beta chains follows, all from one sample in a study of cytomegalovirus exposure and HLA in healthy donors. Produced via immunoSEQ multiplex PCR; TCRdb's table is partial and in-frame only. The repertoire shows about 77,000 clones; the top ten hold approximately 15%. The sample was PBMCs. The receptors were gathered from a man between 45 and 60 years old in good health and CMV-seropositive. The CDR3 runs from the conserved cysteine through the conserved F or W.

J gene: TRBJ2-3; V gene: TRBV29-1; CDR3 length: 12; CDR3 protein: CSVGQSEDTQYF
J gene: TRBJ2-3; V gene: TRBV6-1; CDR3 length: 18; CDR3 protein: CASSGGLAGNYVTDTQYF
J gene: TRBJ2-2; V gene: TRBV18; CDR3 length: 15; CDR3 protein: CASSPIRDATGELFF
J gene: TRBJ2-4; V gene: TRBV6-5; CDR3 length: 14; CDR3 protein: CAVGQGGDQNIQYF
J gene: TRBJ2-4; V gene: TRBV28; CDR3 length: 15; CDR3 protein: CASSPTRGAKNIQYF
J gene: TRBJ1-1; V gene: TRBV5-5; CDR3 length: 14; CDR3 protein: CASSLGQGGTEAFF
J gene: TRBJ2-5; V gene: TRBV10-1; CDR3 length: 13; CDR3 protein: CASSESARETQYF
J gene: TRBJ1-1; V gene: TRBV6-5; CDR3 length: 16; CDR3 protein: CASSYSIFQGLTEAFF
J gene: TRBJ2-3; V gene: TRBV4-1; CDR3 length: 18; CDR3 protein: CASSQGLLAGGRTDTQYF
J gene: TRBJ1-4; V gene: TRBV28; CDR3 length: 17; CDR3 protein: CASSPGDRQPTNEKLFF
J gene: TRBJ2-1; V gene: TRBV4-1; CDR3 length: 16; CDR3 protein: CASSPGLAGLNNEQFF
J gene: TRBJ2-7; V gene: TRBV5-1; CDR3 length: 13; CDR3 protein: CASSVQGEYEQYF
J gene: TRBJ2-7; V gene: TRBV29-1; CDR3 length: 15; CDR3 protein: CSVEVHGQAPGEQYF
J gene: TRBJ2-7; V gene: TRBV29-1; CDR3 length: 13; CDR3 protein: CSVNQGTRYEQYF
J gene: TRBJ2-7; V gene: TRBV4-2; CDR3 length: 14; CDR3 protein: CASSQDLRAYEQYF
J gene: TRBJ1-2; V gene: TRBV27; CDR3 length: 13; CDR3 protein: CASSVSYSDGYTF
J gene: TRBJ2-5; V gene: TRBV6-5; CDR3 length: 15; CDR3 protein: CASSSTGDRGETQYF
J gene: TRBJ1-1; V gene: TRBV12-5; CDR3 length: 15; CDR3 protein: CATNRDRGYGTEAFF
J gene: TRBJ2-1; V gene: TRBV5-1; CDR3 length: 15; CDR3 protein: CASSLDGSSYNEQFF
J gene: TRBJ2-5; V gene: TRBV7-2; CDR3 length: 13; CDR3 protein: CASSLLGGETQYF
J gene: TRBJ2-3; V gene: TRBV11-3; CDR3 length: 15; CDR3 protein: CASSFQAGGADTQYF
J gene: TRBJ1-5; V gene: TRBV30; CDR3 length: 15; CDR3 protein: CAWRDSAGGDQPQHF
J gene: TRBJ2-3; V gene: TRBV4-1; CDR3 length: 18; CDR3 protein: CASSQDIGANGWSDTQYF
J gene: TRBJ1-1; V gene: TRBV7-9; CDR3 length: 11; CDR3 protein: CASTPKGEAFF
J gene: TRBJ1-1; V gene: TRBV7-9; CDR3 length: 15; CDR3 protein: CASSPYPRTGSEAFF
J gene: TRBJ1-2; V gene: TRBV14; CDR3 length: 18; CDR3 protein: CASSPVGRGPFLNYGYTF
J gene: TRBJ2-5; V gene: TRBV5-1; CDR3 length: 14; CDR3 protein: CASSLAGGEETQYF
J gene: TRBJ1-1; V gene: TRBV30; CDR3 length: 15; CDR3 protein: CAWRGQIAGYTEAFF
J gene: TRBJ1-1; V gene: TRBV20-1; CDR3 length: 10; CDR3 protein: CSSVTGEAFF
J gene: TRBJ1-1; V gene: TRBV5-4; CDR3 length: 13; CDR3 protein: CASSFQENTEAFF